The present entry profiles one T cell receptor beta chain with its context. Germline V gene sequence: CDR1 GTSNPN, CDR2 SVGIG (reference sequence). The CDR3 is 13 residues long. With 4 bases removed from V and 13 bases from J, the gap between germline ends came to 19 bases. The sample comes from a study of OX40 agonist ivuxolimab in advanced cancers. As for the study in general: Patients with hepatocellular carcinoma, melanoma, renal cell or head and neck cancer made up the dose-escalation patients.

This table comes from immunoSEQ multiplex PCR, and its TCRdb copy is limited to in-frame clones, with some not included. The table shows approximately 97,000 clones, with 70% to 90% occurring only once. Sequences were derived from CD4+ or CD8+ T cells sorted from blood, sampled in a trial of the OX40 agonist ivuxolimab. V gene TRBV30 combines with J gene TRBJ2-2; D tentatively fits TRBD1 or TRBD2 (5 bases each). The clonotype comes from an adult with an advanced solid tumor such as melanoma, head and neck, liver or kidney cancer. The CDR3 DNA reads as TGTGCCTGGAAAGGATGGGGACCCTCGTCGCTGTTTTTT. This sequence encodes CAWKGWGPSSLFF.